This TCR beta chain comes out of a study of OX40 agonist ivuxolimab in advanced cancers. Findings and limits, study-wide: Average numbers of expanded clones were greater in CD8+ T cells than in CD4+.

TCRdb's copy holds only in-frame clones and misses some; the assay was immunoSEQ multiplex PCR. The sample records about 82,000 clones, roughly 92% being singletons. The CDR3 is made up of 15 amino acids. Germline lookup yields CDR1 ENHRY and CDR2 SYGVKD. The V and J ends lost 0 bases and 3 bases respectively, with 9 bases between them. A word on this clone: The antigen remains undetermined.

The rearrangement joins TRBV10-3 to TRBJ2-1; possibly TRBD2 for D (6 bases). This receptor was identified in an adult with an advanced solid tumor such as melanoma, head and neck, liver or kidney cancer. This sample comprised CD4+ or CD8+ T cells sorted from blood, obtained in a trial of the OX40 agonist ivuxolimab. The CDR3 spells CAISESLAHYNEQFF. The CDR3 nucleotides are TGTGCCATCAGTGAGTCACTAGCACACTACAATGAGCAGTTCTTC.